Presented here are 26 T cell receptor beta chains from one specimen sequenced in a study of neurological immune-mediated disorders (dated by TCRdb to the late 2010s). The library was prepared using 5' RACE. Instrument on record: Illumina HiSeq 2500. The raw public reads went through TCRdb reprocessing: fastp at Q25, MiXCR clone calling, in-frame beta chains kept. Here each entry gathers all rows of one CDR3 protein and keeps the most common genes and DNA. For this sample the table gives 45,000 to 65,000 distinct CDR3 sequences, of which approximately 4.4% were detected only once. Of the sample, around 3% is held by the ten largest clones. Specimen: PBMCs. The origin of the receptors is a man between 50 and 59 years old with multiple sclerosis.

This clonotype was observed at least ten times. V usage is TRBV20-1 and J usage is TRBJ2-7; a weak D match, TRBD1 (5 bases). The ends were cut back, 6 bases at V and 6 bases at J, with 15 bases in the middle. The germline V gene has CDR1 DFQATT and CDR2 SNEGSKA (reference sequence). The CDR3 totals 12 residues. The CDR3 is CSARIQGSEQYF. DNA for the CDR3: TGCAGTGCAAGGATCCAGGGTTCCGAGCAGTACTTC.

This clonotype was recorded at least ten times. The V call is TRBV20-1, the J call TRBJ2-1; a weak D match, TRBD1 (5 bases). The CDR3 extends over 12 amino acids. V was trimmed by 4 bases and J by 4 bases, leaving 8 bases between them. Looked up from germline, CDR1 is DFQATT and CDR2 is SNEGSKA (reference sequence). Here the CDR3 DNA reads TGCAGTGCTATGCACAGGTACAATGAGCAGTTCTTC. Protein sequence: CSAMHRYNEQFF.

This clonotype was seen ten or more times. This sequence joins TRBV14 and TRBJ2-3; 9 nucleotides align to TRBD2. V trimming: 4 bases; J trimming: 1 base; junction bases outside the gene matches: 0. CDR1 SGHDN and CDR2 FVKESK come from the germline V gene. The CDR3 contains 14 residues. The CDR3 coding sequence is TGTGCCAGCAGCCGGACTAGCGGCACAGATACGCAGTATTTT. The encoded protein is CASSRTSGTDTQYF. The full variable domain, in which reference TRBV14 and TRBJ2-3 provide the parts outside the CDR3, is EAGVTQFPSHSVIEKGQTVTLRCDPISGHDNLYWYRRVMGKEIKFLLHFVKESKQDESGMPNNRFLAERTGGTYSTLKVQPAELEDSGVYFCASSRTSGTDTQYFGPGTRLTVL.

At least ten counts were recorded for this clonotype. The chain recombines TRBV4-1 with TRBJ2-3; TRBD2 might be the D (5 bases). Trimming removed 5 bases at V and 2 bases at J, with 17 bases between. Per germline, CDR1 MGHRA and CDR2 YSYEKL. This CDR3 spans 16 amino acids. DNA of the CDR3: TGCGCCAGCAGCGGGCCCACTCGGGGTCCCACAGATACGCAGTATTTT. This translates into CASSGPTRGPTDTQYF.

In this sample, this clonotype turned up many times. The rearrangement links TRBV5-5 to TRBJ2-3; 9 positions agree with TRBD2. Germline CDR1 and CDR2: SGHKS and YYEKEE (reference sequence). CDR3 length: 17 residues. The V gene end was trimmed by 2 bases and the J gene end by 5 bases; junction bases not matched to a gene: 12. The CDR3 nucleotides read TGTGCCAGCAGCTTCTCCGTTGGCGGGGGGGGAAAAGATACGCAGTATTTT. Protein: CASSFSVGGGGKDTQYF.

This clonotype occurred many times. The chain joins TRBV7-2 to TRBJ2-5; D is possibly TRBD2 (5 bases). Germline assignment: CDR1 SGHTA and CDR2 FQGNSA. The CDR3 contains 12 residues. The V end lost 5 bases, the J end lost 7 bases, and 11 bases lay between the germline ends. The CDR3: CASSTDSGTQYF. In DNA form, the CDR3 reads TGTGCCAGCAGCACGGACTCCGGGACCCAGTACTTC.

This clonotype was found many times. The V call is TRBV12-3 or TRBV12-4, the J call TRBJ2-2; possible D gene TRBD1, 6 bases. The ends were cut back, 5 bases at V and 7 bases at J, with 14 bases in the middle. The CDR3 extends over 14 amino acids. In DNA, the CDR3 is TGTGCCAGCAGTCTACAGGGAAAAGGCGGGGAGCTGTTTTTT. Its translation is CASSLQGKGGELFF.

There are many counts of this clonotype. V usage is TRBV6-6 and J usage is TRBJ1-4; the D is unclear. The germline V gene encodes CDR1 MNHNY and CDR2 SVGAGI (reference sequence). The V end was cut by 2 bases, the J end by 7 bases, with 8 bases between. This CDR3 spans 13 amino acids. The CDR3 is CASSYETPEKLFF. In DNA form, the CDR3 reads TGTGCCAGCAGTTACGAGACTCCTGAAAAACTGTTTTTT.

V is TRBV28 and J is TRBJ1-1; 12 bases align to TRBD1. J lost 0 bases, V lost 3 bases, and 8 bases had no gene match. The CDR3 spans 18 residues. Germline CDR1 reads MDHEN; CDR2 reads SYDVKM. CDR3 coding DNA: TGTGCCAGCAGTTTTCCTCGGGACAGGGGGCTTATGAACACTGAAGCTTTCTTT. Protein product: CASSFPRDRGLMNTEAFF.

This clonotype occurred many times. V is TRBV5-1 and J is TRBJ2-3; 8 bases line up with TRBD2. Germline V gene lookup returns CDR1 SGHRS and CDR2 YFSETQ. CDR3 length: 12 amino acids. V dropped 7 bases and J dropped 5; count of bases not matched to a gene: 3. In nucleotides, the CDR3 is TGCGCCAGCCGGGGGGGAGAAGATACGCAGTATTTT. Translating gives CASRGGEDTQYF.

This clonotype was counted at least ten times. The gene calls are TRBV5-1 and TRBJ2-3, with 7 bases matching TRBD2. Germline V gives CDR1 SGHRS, CDR2 YFSETQ. V lost 3 bases, J lost 0 bases, and 7 bases stayed unmatched. This CDR3 contains 16 residues. This CDR3 reads CASSSLYSGSTDTQYF. CDR3 sequence (DNA): TGCGCCAGCAGCTCACTATATAGCGGGAGCACAGATACGCAGTATTTT.

The V call is TRBV7-9, the J call TRBJ2-7; maybe TRBD1 (6 bases). V lost 4 bases and J 2 bases, leaving 15 bases between the germline ends. The V gene's germline CDR1 is SEHNR and CDR2 FQNEAQ (reference sequence). The CDR3 contains 15 residues. The CDR3 DNA is TGTGCCAGCAGCTCTACCGGACAGCTTACCTACGAGCAGTACTTC. Encoded protein: CASSSTGQLTYEQYF. The full variable domain, with the rest looked up from reference TRBV7-9 and TRBJ2-7, is DTGVSQNPRHKITKRGQNVTFRCDPISEHNRLYWYRQTLGQGPEFLTYFQNEAQLEKSRLLSDRFSAERPKGSFSTLEIQRTEQGDSAMYLCASSSTGQLTYEQYFGPGTRLTVT.

The genes are TRBV18 and TRBJ2-3; D gene ambiguous. The CDR3 covers 14 residues. The germline V and J ends were trimmed by 3 bases and 0 bases, with 7 bases remaining between them. Germline CDR1 is KGHSH and CDR2 is LQKENI. This CDR3 is CASSPELSTDTQYF. The CDR3 DNA is TGTGCCAGCTCACCGGAACTGAGCACAGATACGCAGTATTTT. Filled out from reference TRBV18 and TRBJ2-3, the complete variable domain reads NAGVMQNPRHLVRRRGQEARLRCSPMKGHSHVYWYRQLPEEGLKFMVYLQKENIIDESGMPKERFSAEFPKEGPSILRIQQVVRGDSAAYFCASSPELSTDTQYFGPGTRLTVL.

This clonotype was observed many times. The rearrangement uses TRBV5-1 and TRBJ1-4, with D possibly TRBD1 on 6 matching bases. This CDR3 has 15 amino acids. Trimming pared 0 bases from V and 4 bases from J, leaving 10 bases between. CDR1 is SGHRS and CDR2 is YFSETQ in the germline V gene. CDR3 region: CASSLGQVLNEKLFF. In DNA, the CDR3 is TGCGCCAGCAGCTTGGGACAGGTCCTTAATGAAAAACTGTTTTTT.

This clonotype was detected many times. The chain recombines TRBV7-2 with TRBJ1-2; the D is unclear. This CDR3 has 12 amino acids. Germline V gene lookup returns CDR1 SGHTA and CDR2 FQGNSA. Trimming stripped 5 bases from V and 5 bases from J, with 9 bases between. CDR3 region: CASSETGYGYTF. CDR3 bases: TGTGCCAGCAGCGAAACGGGTTATGGCTACACCTTC. Full variable domain (rest looked up from reference TRBV7-2 and TRBJ1-2): GAGVSQSPSNKVTEKGKDVELRCDPISGHTALYWYRQSLGQGLEFLIYFQGNSAPDKSGLPSDRFSAERTGGSVSTLTIQRTQQEDSAVYLCASSETGYGYTFGSGTRLTVV.

J is TRBJ2-4 and V is TRBV15; 9 nucleotides match TRBD2. Germline assignment: CDR1 LNHNV and CDR2 YYDKDF (reference sequence). The trim removed 0 bases at V and 2 bases at J, leaving 17 bases unmatched. This CDR3 region has 21 residues. CDR3 bases: TGTGCCACCAGCAGAGAGTGGGTGGGGGGGACGACTAGCGGTTCCAAAAACATTCAGTACTTC. It specifies CATSREWVGGTTSGSKNIQYF. The full variable domain, its missing parts supplied by reference TRBV15 and TRBJ2-4, is DAMVIQNPRYQVTQFGKPVTLSCSQTLNHNVMYWYQQKSSQAPKLLFHYYDKDFNNEADTPDNFQSRRPNTSFCFLDIRSPGLGDTAMYLCATSREWVGGTTSGSKNIQYFGAGTRLSVL.

The V gene is TRBV5-1, the J gene TRBJ2-1; the D is unclear. The CDR3 sequence is 14 residues long. Trimming left V 3 bases short and J 4 bases short, with 11 bases between. The germline CDR1 and CDR2 sequences are SGHRS and YFSETQ. CDR3 coding DNA: TGCGCCAGCAGCTGGGTCATAGGGTACAATGAGCAGTTCTTC. This translates into CASSWVIGYNEQFF.

This clonotype was detected ten times or more. The J gene is TRBJ2-3, the V gene TRBV7-9; 14 nucleotides line up with TRBD2. Trimming at V came to 5 bases and at J to 4 bases, leaving 8 bases not matched to a gene. Germline V CDR1 and CDR2: SEHNR, FQNEAQ (reference sequence). This CDR3 region has 17 residues. In DNA, the CDR3 is TGTGCCAGCAGCCCCCCGCAGGGACTAGCGGGAGCAGATACGCAGTATTTT. It specifies CASSPPQGLAGADTQYF. The whole variable domain, filled in from reference TRBV7-9 and TRBJ2-3, reads DTGVSQNPRHKITKRGQNVTFRCDPISEHNRLYWYRQTLGQGPEFLTYFQNEAQLEKSRLLSDRFSAERPKGSFSTLEIQRTEQGDSAMYLCASSPPQGLAGADTQYFGPGTRLTVL.

This clonotype occurred many times. The chain uses TRBV20-1 and TRBJ2-7; no clear D. CDR3 length equals 13 residues. CDR1 and CDR2 from the germline V gene are DFQATT and SNEGSKA (reference sequence). Deletions cut 0 bases from V and 5 bases from J, with 11 bases between. The CDR3 DNA follows: TGCAGTGCTAGAGATAAGTACATCAACGAGCAGTACTTC. Protein sequence: CSARDKYINEQYF.

At least ten counts were recorded for this clonotype. V is TRBV7-9 and J is TRBJ2-7; TRBD2 might be the D (5 bases). Germline lookup yields CDR1 SEHNR and CDR2 FQNEAQ (reference sequence). V lost 1 base and J lost 3, with 19 bases in between. There are 17 residues in the CDR3. The CDR3 sequence: CASSLVLTEVRDYEQYF. The CDR3 DNA follows: TGTGCCAGCAGCTTAGTTTTGACCGAAGTACGGGACTACGAGCAGTACTTC.

This clonotype was counted at least ten times. The V and J genes are TRBV12-3 or TRBV12-4 and TRBJ2-5, with TRBD1 matching 7 bases. Losses at the gene ends were 6 bases for V and 3 bases for J; bases not matched to a gene: 4. This CDR3 spans 13 amino acids. CDR3 in DNA: TGTGCCAGCAGATCCACAGGGGAAGAGACCCAGTACTTC. Protein product: CASRSTGEETQYF.

A few counts support this clonotype. V gene TRBV11-2 combines with J gene TRBJ2-3; TRBD2 matches at 11 bases. This CDR3 is 16 amino acids long. With V trimmed by 5 bases and J by 10 bases, 14 bases remained unmatched. The V gene's germline CDR1 is SGHAT and CDR2 FQNNGV. The CDR3 spells CASSLSPGTSGVAQYF. The CDR3, as DNA: TGTGCCAGCAGCCTCTCCCCCGGGACTAGCGGAGTAGCGCAGTATTTT.

At least ten counts were recorded for this clonotype. The chain carries TRBV27 and TRBJ1-2, with a possible D match to TRBD1 (5 bases). V was shortened by 3 bases and J by 5 bases, with 13 bases between the two germline ends. The CDR3 length is 14 residues. Per the germline V gene, CDR1 is MNHEY and CDR2 is SMNVEV (reference sequence). The CDR3 loop reads CASSFSGHGYGYTF. CDR3 nucleotides: TGTGCCAGCAGTTTTTCCGGACATGGATATGGCTACACCTTC.

This clonotype appeared a few times. The rearrangement links TRBV14 to TRBJ2-7; D unresolved. The CDR3 sequence is 12 residues long. Trimming took off 0 bases at V and 7 bases at J, with 7 bases between the two ends. CDR1 SGHDN and CDR2 FVKESK come from the germline V gene. CDR3 in amino acids: CASSQEPWEQYF. The CDR3 DNA follows: TGTGCCAGCAGCCAAGAACCCTGGGAGCAGTACTTC.

As concerns this clonotype: This may come from a read error, since a much larger clone is one base off. The chain combines TRBV7-9 with TRBJ2-2; D is uncertain. This CDR3 is built from 13 residues. V gave up 5 bases and J gave up 4 bases, with 8 bases separating them. Germline CDR1 and CDR2: SEHNR and FQNEAQ (reference sequence). CDR3 DNA sequence: TGTGCCAGCAGCCCCACCGTCACCGGGGAGCTGTTTTTT. This encodes CASSPTVTGELFF.

This chain connects TRBV6-1 to TRBJ2-4; 14 positions agree with TRBD2. The germline V gene has CDR1 MNHNS and CDR2 SASEGT. The CDR3 extends over 14 amino acids. The V gene end was trimmed by 10 bases and the J gene end by 8 bases; junction bases not matched to a gene: 7. The CDR3 sequence: CAIGTSGGRDIQYF. In DNA, the CDR3 is TGTGCCATTGGGACTAGCGGGGGCCGTGACATTCAGTACTTC.